This T cell receptor (beta chain) was recovered during a study of human T cells and chemical hapten exposure. Study summary: The upper back received 0.01% DPC by patch testing, with results read at 6 days. Patients, largely female, had alopecia areata, totalis or universalis. Study results and limitations: Patch test score rose with PT1 expanded TCRs, significant at 8, 16, 32, not 4.

This CDR3 region has 14 residues. Between the trimmed V and J ends, which lost 6 bases and 1 base, there was a span of 13 bases. Germline V gene lookup returns CDR1 DFQATT and CDR2 SNEGSKA (reference sequence). In regard to this clonotype: Its antigen is as yet unknown.

The time point is: patch test 1, 2 weeks after DPC sensitization. Treatment meaning: therapeutic diphenylcyclopropenone sensitization with weekly scalp DPC. Separate cDNA molecules received unique molecular identifiers, which the library attached to them. TCRdb recomputed calls from the RACE reads with MiXCR, one row per CDR3 protein. The repertoire holds around 120,000 distinct CDR3 sequences, with about 13% as singletons. This TCR derives from a man in his late teens or twenties with alopecia areata. Some clones in this sample may be carry-over from other donors' samples. Sequencing was performed on whole blood, taken in connection with sensitization to the hapten diphenylcyclopropenone (DPC). The chain joins TRBV20-1 to TRBJ1-5; the D is unclear. CDR3 residues: CSASPAGSNQPQHF. The CDR3 DNA reads TGCAGTGCCTCCCCCGCCGGGAGCAATCAGCCCCAGCATTTT.